This TCR beta chain was obtained from a study of cytomegalovirus exposure and HLA in healthy donors (dated by TCRdb to 2015 to 2018). About the full investigation: According to an earlier analysis of around 600 of the donors, about 170 million T cells yielded 95 million to 140 million unique TCR beta sequences and about 300 Gb of sequence data. Of the 300 to 450 genotyped donors, about 80% fell in the genetic ancestry cluster associated with self-reported Caucasian donors. The study aimed to test whether signatures of past pathogen exposure could be identified by cataloging public T cell receptors. An earlier analysis of 500 to 650 of the donors applied high-throughput TCR beta sequencing to assess whether each TCR beta V gene segment acted as functional or pseudogenic. The number of typed donors differed by locus: about 620-640 for A, B, C, DRB1 and DQB1; approximately 520 for DQA1; approximately 600 for DPA1; and roughly 470 for DPB1. Because of strong linkage in the cohort, roughly five DR-DQ haplotypes were treated as single units for association and clustering. Rather than using new phenotypic data, the later analysis identified candidate immune exposures from TCR beta sequences and from how often those sequences occurred across donors. Along with the approximately 650-subject first cohort, a separate validation cohort of 120 different subjects was used. Using immunosequencing, the study profiled T cell repertoires from 666 subjects and related those repertoires to cytomegalovirus serostatus. Across about 370 genotyped donors of the cohort, an average of approximately 240,000 unique TCR beta nucleotide sequences per donor were sequenced, and roughly 20% of those sequences were non-productive. HLA typing covered class I and class II loci at four-digit resolution. All discovery cohort repertoires had been generated using a single sequencing platform. A later analysis re-analyzed previously published TCR beta repertoires from approximately 670 donors and added high-resolution HLA genotyping to study TCR occurrence patterns. An early release covering 550 to 700 HLA-typed donors comprised 300 to 350 gigabases of sequencing data and 85 million to 100 million unique TCR sequences. To predict cytomegalovirus infection status, the study combined high-throughput TCR immunosequencing, statistical association of individual TCRs with disease status, and machine learning. In a later genetic analysis, genome-wide SNP genotypes for about 55% of the roughly 670 donors were used, and that subset was treated as a discovery cohort. Donor age, sex, ethnicity and CMV serostatus were compiled alongside the repertoire data. On the study overall, not on this receptor specifically: A cluster of highly shared sequence variants was judged likely to represent a technical artifact of the sequencing pipeline. In a later genetic analysis, a missense DCLRE1C variant was associated with V-gene and J-gene trimming of TCR beta chains, and the association was replicated in an independent cohort. According to a later genetic analysis, donors in an Asian-associated ancestry cluster had fewer N-insertions in productive TCRs than the roughly 700-donor mean. Most CMV-associated TCR beta chains appeared to be HLA-restricted in a later analysis, and the HLA associations seemed to be driven largely by CMV exposure. In vitro tests confirmed that a few of the cytomegalovirus-associated TCR beta chains recognize cytomegalovirus antigens. Several of the top co-occurrence clusters appeared to be linked to parvovirus B19, influenza, CMV and Epstein-Barr virus, according to a later analysis. The authors suggested that the approach could potentially be extended to other disease states and immunological phenotypes. HLA typing was unavailable for some donors at each locus, so association tests used only the typed subset. At a false discovery rate of 0.05, a later analysis linked around 17,000 TCR beta sequences to specific HLA alleles. The only immune exposure information available for the cohort was CMV serostatus. A further reported finding was that TCR beta sequences accurately predicted the HLA-A and HLA-B alleles for most subjects in the first cohort. An earlier analysis of approximately 590 of the donors showed that most TCR beta V segments appeared in productive rearrangements either about 87% or about 30% of the time, which broadly matched IMGT annotations. When HLA alleles, especially DR and DQ, strongly co-occurred, TCR associations were difficult to assign to individual alleles. The study listed 150 to 200 TCR beta chains as associated with cytomegalovirus. Around 16 rarely observed V segments, including chromosome 9 orphons, were excluded from the earlier analysis of almost 600 of the donors because counts were too low. The classifier was reported to diagnose cytomegalovirus status with high specificity and sensitivity in both the original cohort and the validation cohort. In a later analysis, the rate of TCR association differed among HLA loci, with DRB1 alleles having the most associated TCRs and HLA-C alleles having the fewest. In a later analysis, HLA-associated TCR beta chains showed more clonal expansion and lower generation probabilities than non-associated chains that were equally common. This cohort had only TCR beta chains sequenced, and the lack of alpha or paired-chain data limited which features could be detected. Most TCR sequences were observed very rarely across donors, whereas some public TCRs were present in many individuals. Sequencing depth was assumed to be roughly uniform across donors in the presence/absence analyses, though that assumption may not hold. Linkage disequilibrium might explain the correlated functional status among segregating V segments, but an unknown experimental factor could not be excluded. The 87-base-pair reads could not distinguish some IMGT-functional V segments, including TRBV6-2 and TRBV6-3, so those segments were excluded.

The library was prepared using the immunoSEQ multiplex PCR assay. A mixture of 60 forward primers for TCR Vbeta segments and 13 reverse primers for TCR Jbeta segments was used in the multiplex PCR. The CDR3 region of rearranged TCR beta genes was amplified from genomic DNA with a multiplex PCR assay. The Illumina HiSeq System was used to sequence the amplified TCR beta libraries as 87-base-pair reads. In the paper's pipeline: In a later analysis, tens of millions of unique TCR beta chains were counted across the 500 to 850 repertoires, and roughly 11 million of these chains were shared by at least two donors. A nearest-neighbor algorithm error-corrected the raw reads and collapsed the reads into unique sequences, merging closely related sequences to remove PCR and sequencing errors. To assign V, D and J gene segments, CDR3 sequences were aligned to IMGT reference sequences. For a sequence to be retained, at least a six-nucleotide match to both a V gene segment and a J gene segment was required. A rearrangement was called productive if the CDR3 had no stop codons and remained in frame with V and J, and every other rearrangement was called non-productive. CDR3 was defined according to IMGT convention as the region running from the second conserved V-encoded cysteine to the conserved J-encoded phenylalanine. In an earlier analysis of 550 to 650 of the donors, sequences lacking an unambiguous match to a single V gene segment were excluded. An earlier analysis of over 450 of the donors classified V segments as functional when productive rearrangements were above 56.7% and as segregating when the standard deviation between donors was above 5%. A statistical classification framework was developed to diagnose cytomegalovirus status using the catalog of TCR beta chain sequences. In a later analysis, TCR nucleotide sequences were compared against IMGT/GENE-DB human TR gene sequences so that V and J genes could be assigned. In a later analysis, CDR3 sequences and most-parsimonious VDJ recombination scenarios were assigned using the TCRdist pipeline. In a later analysis, every TCR beta chain was defined by the combination of its CDR3 amino acid sequence and its V-gene family, and reads without a unique V-gene family were dropped. A later analysis removed 600 or so highly shared, low-generation-probability nucleotide sequences to deal with suspected cross-contamination and a sequencing artifact. For each public chain, a later analysis derived a clonal expansion index from normalized ranks of inferred template counts within each repertoire. In a later analysis, generation probabilities were computed using a VDJ recombination model fitted to out-of-frame rearrangements, and the results were checked against IGoR. In a later analysis, TCR-TCR, TCR-HLA and TCR-CMV co-occurrence was scored with hypergeometric tests, and a repertoire-size bias correction was applied to TCR pairs. False discovery rates were estimated in a later analysis by permuting HLA or CMV assignments 20 times. In a later analysis, co-occurring TCRs were grouped using DBSCAN, with TCRdist sequence similarity added in when clustering inside HLA-allele-positive subsets. Repertoires with fewer than 30,000 or more than 120,000 public chains, plus five repertoires with anomalous nucleotide sharing, were excluded from co-occurrence clustering. As stored in TCRdb, this immuneACCESS dataset retains in-frame rearrangements with V and J assigned. A fraction of the clones does not appear; measured against another copy, unresolved V genes explain less than half of the discrepancy, and the remainder lacks a known reason. The DNA gave D and trimming, while V, J and clone size come from that table. The sample table shows under 70,000 clones, and about three quarters are seen once. Roughly 5% of the sample comes from the top ten.

The CDR3, from cysteine to phenylalanine, totals 12 residues. Only the CDR3 portion is preserved as DNA: 36 bases, with reading frame beginning at the first base. V loses 5 bases of germline sequence and J loses 4 bases, and the interval between the two ends is 9 bases. In the germline V gene (reference sequence), CDR1 corresponds to LNHDA and CDR2 to SQIVND. In the case of this clone: What antigen it recognizes has not been identified. Base qualities are not provided; no much larger clone lies one nucleotide away.

The cohort comprised under 700 healthy bone marrow donors. Cohort members were all nominally healthy when sampled, although unrecorded immune exposures were likely present. The donor tested CMV seropositive and was one of the 289 seropositive cohort members. A peripheral blood sample was provided by each donor, and peripheral blood mononuclear cells were used for TCR beta sequencing. Genomic DNA was extracted from the blood cell samples with the Qiagen DNeasy Blood Extraction Kit. The receptor chain draws on TRBV19 and TRBJ2-7; the D gene identity is not certain. This clonotype was obtained from a male donor in good health and CMV-seropositive. Sequencing was carried out using PBMCs. The CDR3 protein is CASSQFSYEQYF. The nucleotides read TGTGCCAGTAGTCAATTTAGTTACGAGCAGTACTTC. With the rest looked up from the reference TRBV19 and TRBJ2-7 genes rather than sequenced, the full variable domain is DGGITQSPKYLFRKEGQNVTLSCEQNLNHDAMYWYRQDPGQGLRLIYYSQIVNDFQKGDIAEGYSVSREKKESFPLTVTSAQKNPTAFYLCASSQFSYEQYFGPGTRLTVT.